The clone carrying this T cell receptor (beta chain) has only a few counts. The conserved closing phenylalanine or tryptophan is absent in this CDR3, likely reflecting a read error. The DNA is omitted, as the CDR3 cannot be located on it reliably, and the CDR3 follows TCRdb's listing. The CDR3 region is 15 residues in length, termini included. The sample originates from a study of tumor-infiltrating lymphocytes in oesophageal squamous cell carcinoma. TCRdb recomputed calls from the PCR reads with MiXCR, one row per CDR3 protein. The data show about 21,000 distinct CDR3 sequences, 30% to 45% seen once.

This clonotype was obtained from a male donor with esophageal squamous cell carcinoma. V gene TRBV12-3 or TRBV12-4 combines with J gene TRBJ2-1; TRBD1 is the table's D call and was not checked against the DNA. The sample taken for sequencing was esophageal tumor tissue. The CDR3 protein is CASSPVKNYGYTFGS.